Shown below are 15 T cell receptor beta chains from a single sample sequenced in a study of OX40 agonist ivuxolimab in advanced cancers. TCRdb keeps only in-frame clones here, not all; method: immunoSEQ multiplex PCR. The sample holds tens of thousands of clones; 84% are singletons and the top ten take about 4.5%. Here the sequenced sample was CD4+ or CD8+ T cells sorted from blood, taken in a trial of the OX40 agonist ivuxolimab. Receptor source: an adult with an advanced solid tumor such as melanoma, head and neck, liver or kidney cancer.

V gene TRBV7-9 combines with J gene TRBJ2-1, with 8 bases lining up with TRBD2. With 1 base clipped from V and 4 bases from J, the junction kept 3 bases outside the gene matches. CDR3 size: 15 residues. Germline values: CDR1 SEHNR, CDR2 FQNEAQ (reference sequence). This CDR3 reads CASSLGSGNYNEQFF. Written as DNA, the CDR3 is TGTGCCAGCAGCTTAGGTAGCGGGAATTACAATGAGCAGTTCTTC.

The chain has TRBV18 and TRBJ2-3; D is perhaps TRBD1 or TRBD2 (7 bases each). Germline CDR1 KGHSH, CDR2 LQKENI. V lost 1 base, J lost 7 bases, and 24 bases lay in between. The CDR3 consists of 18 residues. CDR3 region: CASSPRAAGGGAGYTQYF. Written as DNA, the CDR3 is TGTGCCAGCTCACCACGCGCCGCAGGGGGGGGCGCTGGATATACGCAGTATTTT.

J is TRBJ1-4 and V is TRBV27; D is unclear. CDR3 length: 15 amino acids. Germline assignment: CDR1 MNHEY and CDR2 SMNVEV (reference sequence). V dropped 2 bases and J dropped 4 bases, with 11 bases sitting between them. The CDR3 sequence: CASSLAGLGNEKLFF. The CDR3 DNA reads TGTGCCAGCAGTTTAGCCGGGTTAGGTAATGAAAAACTGTTTTTT.

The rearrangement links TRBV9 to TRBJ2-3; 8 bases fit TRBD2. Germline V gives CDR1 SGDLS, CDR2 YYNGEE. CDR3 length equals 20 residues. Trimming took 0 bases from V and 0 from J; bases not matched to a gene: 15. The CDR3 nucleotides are TGTGCCAGCAGCGTAGCTTCCGGTAGCGGGGATATTCCTAGCACAGATACGCAGTATTTT. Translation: CASSVASGSGDIPSTDTQYF.

The CDR3 here is CASSIESTGTGVYGYTF. Written as DNA, the CDR3 is TGTGCCAGTAGTATAGAATCTACCGGGACAGGGGTCTATGGCTACACCTTC. The chain couples TRBV19 to TRBJ1-2; 10 nucleotides align to TRBD1. In germline, CDR1 is LNHDA, CDR2 SQIVND (reference sequence). Germline trimming cut 0 bases from V and 4 bases from J; bases unmatched to any gene: 8. This CDR3 spans 17 amino acids.

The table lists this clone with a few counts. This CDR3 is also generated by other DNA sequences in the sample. CDR3 DNA: TGTGCCAGCAGTTTTTCAGGAAACACCATATATTTT. Residues: CASSFSGNTIYF. The chain recombines TRBV28 with TRBJ1-3; no clear D. This CDR3 has 12 amino acids. Deletions cut 3 bases from V and 4 bases from J, with 4 bases between. Germline lookup yields CDR1 MDHEN and CDR2 SYDVKM.

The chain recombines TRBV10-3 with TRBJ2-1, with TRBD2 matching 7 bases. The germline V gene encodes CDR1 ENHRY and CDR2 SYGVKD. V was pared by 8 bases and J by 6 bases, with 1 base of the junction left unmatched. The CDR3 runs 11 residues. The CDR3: CAIGGGNEQFF. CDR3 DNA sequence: TGTGCCATCGGGGGGGGCAATGAGCAGTTCTTC.

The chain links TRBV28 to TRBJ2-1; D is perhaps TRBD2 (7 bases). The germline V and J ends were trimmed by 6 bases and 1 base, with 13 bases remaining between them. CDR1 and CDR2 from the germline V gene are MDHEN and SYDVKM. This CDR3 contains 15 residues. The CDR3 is CASRGGAQSYNEQFF. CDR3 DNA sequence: TGTGCCAGCAGGGGGGGGGCACAATCCTACAATGAGCAGTTCTTC.

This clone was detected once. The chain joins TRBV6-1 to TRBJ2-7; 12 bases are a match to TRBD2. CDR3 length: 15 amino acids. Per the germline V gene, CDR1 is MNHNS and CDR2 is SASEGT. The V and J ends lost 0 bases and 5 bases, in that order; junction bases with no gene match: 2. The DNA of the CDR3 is TGTGCCAGCAGTGAAGCGCCTAGCGGGGGGGACGAGCAGTACTTC. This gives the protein CASSEAPSGGDEQYF.

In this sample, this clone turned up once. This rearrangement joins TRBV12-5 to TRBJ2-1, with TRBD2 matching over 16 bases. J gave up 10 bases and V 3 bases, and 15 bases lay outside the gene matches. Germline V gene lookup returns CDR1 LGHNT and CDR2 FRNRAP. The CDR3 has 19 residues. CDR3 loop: CASGFIPKGLAGGPMEQFF. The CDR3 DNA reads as TGTGCTAGTGGTTTCATTCCGAAGGGACTAGCGGGAGGGCCGATGGAGCAGTTCTTC.

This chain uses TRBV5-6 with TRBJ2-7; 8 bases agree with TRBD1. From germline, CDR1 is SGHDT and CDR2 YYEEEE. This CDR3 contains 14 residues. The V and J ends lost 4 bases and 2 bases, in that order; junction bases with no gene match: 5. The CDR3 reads CASSPETGAYEQYF. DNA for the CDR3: TGTGCCAGCAGCCCGGAGACAGGGGCCTACGAGCAGTACTTC. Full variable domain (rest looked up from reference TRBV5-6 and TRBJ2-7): DAGVTQSPTHLIKTRGQQVTLRCSPKSGHDTVSWYQQALGQGPQFIFQYYEEEERQRGNFPDRFSGHQFPNYSSELNVNALLLGDSALYLCASSPETGAYEQYFGPGTRLTVT.

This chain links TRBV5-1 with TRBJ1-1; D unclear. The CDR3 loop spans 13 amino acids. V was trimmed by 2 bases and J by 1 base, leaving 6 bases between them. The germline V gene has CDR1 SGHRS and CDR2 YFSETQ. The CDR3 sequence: CASSFGENTEAFF. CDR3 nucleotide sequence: TGCGCCAGCAGCTTCGGGGAGAACACTGAAGCTTTCTTT.

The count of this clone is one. The CDR3 nucleotides are TGTGCCAGCAAAGAACATGGGAACACTGAAGCTTTCTTT. This gives the protein CASKEHGNTEAFF. V is TRBV6-1 and J is TRBJ1-1; D is unresolved. This CDR3 spans 13 amino acids. V lost 7 bases to trimming and J lost 1 base, with 10 bases between them. In germline, CDR1 is MNHNS, CDR2 SASEGT.

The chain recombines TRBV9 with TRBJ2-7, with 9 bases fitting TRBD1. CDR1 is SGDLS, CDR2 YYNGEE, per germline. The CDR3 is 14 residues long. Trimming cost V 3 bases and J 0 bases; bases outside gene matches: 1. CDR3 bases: TGTGCCAGCAGCGAGACAGGGGGCTCCTACGAGCAGTACTTC. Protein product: CASSETGGSYEQYF.

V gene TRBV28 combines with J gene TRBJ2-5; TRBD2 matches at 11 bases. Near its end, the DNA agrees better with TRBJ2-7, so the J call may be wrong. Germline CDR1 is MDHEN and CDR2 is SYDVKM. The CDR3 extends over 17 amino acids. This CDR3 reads CASSSLTSGTPSYEQYF. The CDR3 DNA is TGTGCCAGCAGCTCTCTGACTAGCGGGACGCCGTCCTACGAGCAGTACTTC.